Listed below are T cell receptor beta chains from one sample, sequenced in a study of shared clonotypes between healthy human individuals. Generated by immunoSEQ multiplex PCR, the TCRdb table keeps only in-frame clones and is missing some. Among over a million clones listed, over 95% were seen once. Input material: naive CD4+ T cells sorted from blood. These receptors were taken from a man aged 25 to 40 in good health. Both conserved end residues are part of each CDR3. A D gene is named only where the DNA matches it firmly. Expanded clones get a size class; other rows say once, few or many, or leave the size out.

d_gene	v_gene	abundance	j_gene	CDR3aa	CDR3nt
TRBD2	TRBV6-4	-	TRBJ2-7	CASRSGESSGNGYEQYF	TGTGCCAGCAGGAGCGGTGAGAGTAGCGGGAACGGGTACGAGCAGTACTTC
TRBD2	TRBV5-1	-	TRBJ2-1	CASSLGLAGDASGDEQFF	TGCGCCAGCAGCTTGGGGCTAGCGGGAGACGCTTCGGGCGATGAGCAGTTCTTC
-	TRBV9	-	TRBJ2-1	CASSSRGYNEQFF	TGTGCCAGCAGCTCTCGCGGGTACAATGAGCAGTTCTTC
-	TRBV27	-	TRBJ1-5	CASSLGDSNQPQHF	TGTGCCAGCAGTTTAGGGGATAGCAATCAGCCCCAGCATTTT
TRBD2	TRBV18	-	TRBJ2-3	CASGERGVSTDTQYF	TGTGCCAGCGGCGAGCGGGGGGTCAGCACAGATACGCAGTATTTT
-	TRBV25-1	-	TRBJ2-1	CASTPGGTYNEQFF	TGTGCCAGTACACCGGGGGGCACCTACAATGAGCAGTTCTTC
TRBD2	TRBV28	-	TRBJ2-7	CASSLHRLAGRSYEQYF	TGTGCCAGCAGTTTACACCGACTAGCGGGAAGATCCTACGAGCAGTACTTC
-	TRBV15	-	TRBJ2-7	CATSRATNTRGNEQYF	TGTGCCACCAGCAGAGCCACCAATACCAGGGGCAACGAGCAGTACTTC
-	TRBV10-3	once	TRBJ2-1	CAISGGTGLSNEQFF	TGTGCCATCAGTGGGGGGACGGGACTGAGCAATGAGCAGTTCTTC
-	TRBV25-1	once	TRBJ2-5	CASSSGARETQYF	TGTGCCAGCAGTTCAGGGGCGAGAGAGACCCAGTACTTC
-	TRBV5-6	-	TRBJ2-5	CASSLGELETQYF	TGTGCCAGCAGCTTGGGGGAGTTGGAGACCCAGTACTTC
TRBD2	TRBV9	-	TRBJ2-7	CASSVGASGTYEQYF	TGTGCCAGCAGCGTAGGAGCTAGCGGGACCTACGAGCAGTACTTC
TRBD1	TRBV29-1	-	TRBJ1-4	CSVGQGATTNEKLFF	TGCAGCGTCGGACAGGGGGCAACAACTAATGAAAAACTGTTTTTT
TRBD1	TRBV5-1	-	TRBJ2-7	CASSPGQGIAYEQYF	TGCGCCAGCAGCCCGGGACAGGGGATCGCCTACGAGCAGTACTTC
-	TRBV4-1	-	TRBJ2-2	CASSQVRGRNTGELFF	TGCGCCAGCAGCCAAGTTCGGGGAAGGAACACCGGGGAGCTGTTTTTT
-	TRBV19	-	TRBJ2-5	CASSRTGYGETQYF	TGTGCCAGTAGTAGAACAGGGTACGGAGAGACCCAGTACTTC
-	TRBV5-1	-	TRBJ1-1	CASSFHRSDTEAFF	TGCGCCAGCAGCTTTCACAGGTCCGACACTGAAGCTTTCTTT
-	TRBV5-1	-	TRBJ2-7	CASSSKDREGSYEQYF	TGCGCCAGCAGCTCTAAGGACAGGGAGGGCTCCTACGAGCAGTACTTC
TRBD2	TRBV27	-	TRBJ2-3	CASRPLAGGSTDTQYF	TGTGCCAGCAGACCTCTAGCGGGAGGGAGCACAGATACGCAGTATTTT
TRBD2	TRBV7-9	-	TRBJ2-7	CASSKPGEGTSYEQYF	TGTGCCAGCAGCAAGCCCGGGGAGGGGACTAGCTACGAGCAGTACTTC
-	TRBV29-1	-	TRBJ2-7	CSAGTAGEQYF	TGCAGCGCTGGGACGGCTGGAGAGCAGTACTTC
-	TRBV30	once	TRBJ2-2	CAWSVGQANTGELFF	TGTGCCTGGAGTGTAGGACAAGCGAACACCGGGGAGCTGTTTTTT
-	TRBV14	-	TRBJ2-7	CASSLSYEQYF	TGTGCCAGCAGCCTATCCTACGAGCAGTACTTC
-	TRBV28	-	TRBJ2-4	CASSWDPLGNIQYF	TGTGCCAGCAGTTGGGACCCTCTCGGAAACATTCAGTACTTC
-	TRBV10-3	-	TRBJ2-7	CAISVRPGGAKNEQYF	TGTGCCATCAGTGTCCGGCCTGGCGGGGCAAAGAACGAGCAGTACTTC
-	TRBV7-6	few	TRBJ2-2	CASSLGSTGELFF	TGTGCCAGCAGCTTAGGCAGCACCGGGGAGCTGTTTTTT
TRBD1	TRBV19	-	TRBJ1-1	CASSIWGGGRRNTEAFF	TGTGCCAGTAGTATATGGGGAGGGGGCCGGAGGAACACTGAAGCTTTCTTT
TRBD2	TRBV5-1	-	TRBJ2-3	CASSLKTSGNSGDTQYF	TGCGCCAGCAGCTTGAAGACTAGCGGGAATAGTGGAGATACGCAGTATTTT
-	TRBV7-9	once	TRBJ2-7	CASSRNQGSNEQYF	TGTGCCAGCAGCCGAAACCAGGGGAGCAACGAGCAGTACTTC
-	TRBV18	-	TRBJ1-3	CASSYAAHALGNTIYF	TGTGCCAGCTCTTACGCAGCTCATGCGTTGGGAAACACCATATATTTT
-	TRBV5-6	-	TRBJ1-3	CASSLGTPGNTIYF	TGTGCCAGCAGCCTCGGGACTCCTGGAAACACCATATATTTT
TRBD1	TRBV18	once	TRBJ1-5	CASSPPGQGPQHF	TGTGCCAGCTCACCCCCGGGACAGGGGCCCCAGCATTTT
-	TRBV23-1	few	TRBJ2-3	CASSRSLLYF	TGCGCCAGCAGTCGTAGTCTACTGTATTTT
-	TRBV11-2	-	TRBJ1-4	CASSQTPNEKLFF	TGTGCCAGCAGCCAGACACCAAATGAAAAACTGTTTTTT
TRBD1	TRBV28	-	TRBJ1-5	CASQGVGNQPQHF	TGTGCCAGCCAGGGGGTGGGCAATCAGCCCCAGCATTTT
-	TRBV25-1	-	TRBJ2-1	CASSASAGSYNEQFF	TGTGCCAGCAGTGCGTCGGCAGGGTCCTACAATGAGCAGTTCTTC
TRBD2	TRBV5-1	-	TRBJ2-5	CASSLGRGLAGVGETQYF	TGCGCCAGCAGCTTGGGTCGGGGACTAGCGGGAGTCGGGGAGACCCAGTACTTC
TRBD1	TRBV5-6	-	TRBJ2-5	CASSLGGGETQYF	TGTGCCAGCAGCTTAGGGGGCGGGGAGACCCAGTACTTC
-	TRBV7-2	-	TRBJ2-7	CASSPTNLGEQYF	TGTGCCAGCAGCCCCACAAATCTGGGCGAGCAGTACTTC
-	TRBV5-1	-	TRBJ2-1	CASSPDSGGVYNEQFF	TGCGCCAGCAGCCCAGACAGCGGAGGGGTCTACAATGAGCAGTTCTTC
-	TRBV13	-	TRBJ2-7	CASSGGGAQYEQYF	TGTGCCAGCAGCGGAGGGGGAGCACAATACGAGCAGTACTTC
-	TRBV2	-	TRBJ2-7	CASSEATGPTYEQYF	TGTGCCAGCAGTGAAGCAACAGGACCCACCTACGAGCAGTACTTC
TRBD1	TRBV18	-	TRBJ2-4	CASSHGTALAKNIQYF	TGTGCCAGCTCACACGGGACAGCCCTAGCCAAAAACATTCAGTACTTC
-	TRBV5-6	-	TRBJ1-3	CASSLAGLPSSGNTIYF	TGTGCCAGCAGCTTGGCCGGACTTCCTAGCTCTGGAAACACCATATATTTT
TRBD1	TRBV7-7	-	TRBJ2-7	CASSLGDRGYEQYF	TGTGCCAGCAGCTTAGGGGACAGGGGCTACGAGCAGTACTTC
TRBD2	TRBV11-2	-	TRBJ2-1	CASSPGTSGSGRVF	TGTGCCAGCAGCCCCGGGACTAGCGGGAGCGGTCGGGTCTTC
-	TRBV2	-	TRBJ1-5	CASTLNSNQPQHF	TGTGCCAGTACCCTGAATAGCAATCAGCCCCAGCATTTT
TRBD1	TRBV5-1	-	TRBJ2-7	CASGGQGASSQQYF	TGCGCCAGCGGGGGACAGGGGGCCTCTTCTCAGCAGTACTTC